This entry lists 2 T cell receptor beta chains sequenced from one sample in a study of OX40 agonist ivuxolimab in advanced cancers. Sequencing was performed with immunoSEQ multiplex PCR; in TCRdb, only in-frame clones are kept and a portion is missing. The data show around 67,000 clones, approximately 79% seen once. Sequencing used CD4+ or CD8+ T cells sorted from blood, obtained in a trial of the OX40 agonist ivuxolimab. The receptors shown here come from an adult with an advanced solid tumor such as melanoma, head and neck, liver or kidney cancer.

This clone was seen only once. The chain joins TRBV7-6 to TRBJ2-5; D tentatively reads TRBD1 or TRBD2 (5 bases each). The length of the CDR3 is 13 residues. Per germline, CDR1 SGHVS and CDR2 FNYEAQ. Between the trimmed V and J ends, which lost 1 base and 5 bases, there was a span of 8 bases. The CDR3 nucleotides read TGTGCCAGCAGCTTAGGAGGGGTGGAGACCCAGTACTTC. This encodes CASSLGGVETQYF.

CDR3 nucleotide sequence: TGTGCCACCAGCAGATCAACGAACCGGGACAGGGGGAAGAAGTACTTC. Translating it yields CATSRSTNRDRGKKYF. The V and J genes are TRBV15 and TRBJ2-7; the match to TRBD1 covers 11 bases. J gave up 11 bases and V 2 bases, and 14 bases lay outside the gene matches. CDR1 LNHNV and CDR2 YYDKDF come from the germline V gene (reference sequence). The length of the CDR3 is 16 residues.